This T cell receptor beta chain was recorded in a study of Tregs in tolerant kidney transplant recipients. Study-wide findings and caveats: The small number of patients limits these findings pending further validation. No direct test of biological reproducibility was done here.

Some clones are missing from TCRdb's copy, which holds only in-frame ones; the method was immunoSEQ multiplex PCR. In the table there are some 69,000 clones, about four fifths of which are singletons. Thawed PBMCs were FACS-sorted into unstimulated CD4+CD25+CD127- regulatory T cells, CD4+CD25- non-regulatory cells, CD4 and CD8 cells. This CDR3 is 14 amino acids long. V dropped 4 bases and J dropped 2 bases, with 8 bases sitting between them. Germline V gene lookup returns CDR1 MNHNY and CDR2 SVGAGI (reference sequence). Of note for this clone: Its antigen is as yet unknown.

The genes are TRBV6-6 and TRBJ2-2, with D possibly called TRBD1 or TRBD2 (5 bases each). Sequencing was done on a sample of CD4+ T cells from blood. This clonotype was obtained from a human donor in good health. The CDR3 protein is CASSWDGNTGELFF. The CDR3 DNA follows: TGTGCCAGCAGTTGGGACGGCAACACCGGGGAGCTGTTTTTT.